This entry lists 5 T cell receptor beta chains sequenced from one sample in a study of blood T cell repertoires in COVID-19. Repertoires were generated with immunoSEQ multiplex PCR, while TCRdb's copy carries only in-frame clones and drops some. The sample has about 190,000 clones, roughly 88% seen once; the top ten hold 5% to 8%. The sequenced sample consisted of peripheral blood. All receptors come from a woman aged 40 to 49 who had recovered from COVID-19.

J is TRBJ2-3 and V is TRBV3-1 (or the pseudogene TRBV3-2), with TRBD2 identical over 10 bases. Trimming removed 4 bases from V and 0 bases from J; junction bases left unmatched: 7. Germline-derived CDR1 and CDR2 are LGHDT and YNNKEL (reference sequence). The CDR3 consists of 17 residues. CDR3 sequence (DNA): TGTGCCAGCAGCCCAAACGGACTAGCGGATAGCACAGATACGCAGTATTTT. The encoded protein is CASSPNGLADSTDTQYF.

The V gene is TRBV7-2, the J gene TRBJ2-3, with 8 bases fitting TRBD2. From germline, CDR1 is SGHTA and CDR2 FQGNSA. The CDR3 length is 17 residues. Unmatched junction bases numbered 14, after V lost 3 bases and J lost 6 bases. CDR3 coding DNA: TGTGCCAGCAGCTTGTCCGGGGCGGGGGGCACTTTGGATACGCAGTATTTT. Its translation: CASSLSGAGGTLDTQYF. The complete variable domain, with remaining parts taken from reference TRBV7-2 and TRBJ2-3, reads GAGVSQSPSNKVTEKGKDVELRCDPISGHTALYWYRQSLGQGLEFLIYFQGNSAPDKSGLPSDRFSAERTGGSVSTLTIQRTQQEDSAVYLCASSLSGAGGTLDTQYFGPGTRLTVL.

The V call is TRBV2, the J call TRBJ1-1; D perhaps matches TRBD1 (5 bases). The CDR3 is 15 amino acids. The V gene lost 4 bases and the J gene lost 1 base, with 13 bases spanning the gap. Germline-derived CDR1 and CDR2 are SNHLY and FYNNEI. DNA for the CDR3: TGTGCCAGCAGTGGACAGACGAACGGGAACACTGAAGCTTTCTTT. Translation: CASSGQTNGNTEAFF.

The J gene is TRBJ1-1, the V gene TRBV13; D remains ambiguous. V gave up 5 bases and J gave up 1 base, with 11 bases separating them. The CDR3 has 14 amino acids. Germline lookup yields CDR1 PRHDT and CDR2 FYEKMQ (reference sequence). CDR3 DNA: TGTGCCAGCAGCGGAGATTCGGCGAACACTGAAGCTTTCTTT. As protein: CASSGDSANTEAFF.

V and J are TRBV4-1 and TRBJ2-5, with TRBD2 as a possible D gene (6 bases). V shed 3 bases and J shed 5 bases, with 19 bases lying between them. CDR3 size: 16 residues. Germline V gene sequence: CDR1 MGHRA, CDR2 YSYEKL. CDR3 protein: CASSQGTGLGGETQYF. The CDR3 bases are TGCGCCAGCAGCCAGGGGACCGGCCTCGGAGGGGAGACCCAGTACTTC.